The 23 T cell receptor beta chains in this list originate from one sample, sequenced in a study of cytomegalovirus exposure and HLA in healthy donors. The repertoire was sequenced with immunoSEQ multiplex PCR; TCRdb's copy has only in-frame clones and lacks some. The sample includes fewer than 120,000 clones, more than 75% seen only once; the top ten take over 1.1%. Sequenced material: PBMCs. The receptors stem from a woman in her 30s in good health and CMV-seropositive.

This clone has just a few counts. The chain employs TRBV11-2 and TRBJ1-2; D possibly corresponds to TRBD1 (5 bases). The CDR3 covers 15 residues. Trimming removed 4 bases from V and 0 bases from J, with 12 bases in between. Looked up from germline, CDR1 is SGHAT and CDR2 is FQNNGV. The CDR3 region has the DNA TGTGCCAGCAGCTCGGGGGGTACTTCTAACTATGGCTACACCTTC. As protein: CASSSGGTSNYGYTF. Full variable domain (rest looked up from reference TRBV11-2 and TRBJ1-2): EAGVAQSPRYKIIEKRQSVAFWCNPISGHATLYWYQQILGQGPKLLIQFQNNGVVDDSQLPKDRFSAERLKGVDSTLKIQPAKLEDSAVYLCASSSGGTSNYGYTFGSGTRLTVV.

This chain joins TRBV28 and TRBJ2-1, with D possibly matching TRBD2 (5 bases). From germline, CDR1 is MDHEN and CDR2 SYDVKM. The CDR3 totals 13 residues. V lost 7 bases, J lost 9 bases, and 16 bases lay in between. The CDR3: CASNERLKSEQFF. The CDR3 nucleotides are TGTGCCAGCAACGAGCGACTAAAGAGTGAGCAGTTCTTC.

The chain recombines TRBV18 with TRBJ2-3, with D possibly being TRBD2 (6 bases). The germline V gene encodes CDR1 KGHSH and CDR2 LQKENI. V was pared by 6 bases and J by 2 bases, with 18 bases between. The CDR3 is 16 amino acids. CDR3 coding DNA: TGTGCCAGCTCCCTGATCGGGGCGGGGACCACAGATACGCAGTATTTT. Translation gives CASSLIGAGTTDTQYF.

This clone was seen a few times. J is TRBJ1-2 and V is TRBV27, with 9 bases identical to TRBD1. The CDR3 totals 14 residues. Germline-derived CDR1 and CDR2 are MNHEY and SMNVEV (reference sequence). V was clipped by 10 bases and J by 3 bases; unmatched bases: 9. The CDR3 DNA sequence: TGTGCCACCAGGAGAGGGACAGGGCACTATGGCTACACCTTC. Protein product: CATRRGTGHYGYTF.

The genes are TRBV7-2 and TRBJ2-3, with D maybe TRBD2 (5 bases). Trimming pared 0 bases from V and 6 bases from J, leaving 10 bases between. This CDR3 has 14 amino acids. Germline CDR1 SGHTA, CDR2 FQGNSA. CDR3 sequence reads: CASSLAGAVDTQYF. As DNA, the CDR3 is TGTGCCAGCAGCTTAGCGGGAGCCGTGGATACGCAGTATTTT.

V is TRBV18 and J is TRBJ1-5; maybe TRBD1 (5 bases). Germline assignment: CDR1 KGHSH and CDR2 LQKENI. V lost 6 bases to trimming and J lost 0 bases, with 21 bases between them. There are 18 residues in the CDR3. The CDR3 bases are TGTGCCAGCTCCCCAGGTAGGGGAGGGATTTATAGCAATCAGCCCCAGCATTTT. Its translation is CASSPGRGGIYSNQPQHF.

Details on this clone: One junction end disagrees with the germline gene, perhaps due to a read error. The CDR3 DNA reads TGTGCCAGCAGCCCCCCCCGGGACTCCAACAATGAGCAGTTCTTC. Translation gives CASSPPRDSNNEQFF. The rearrangement uses TRBV7-9 and TRBJ2-1, with D maybe TRBD2 (6 bases). CDR1 is SEHNR and CDR2 is FQNEAQ in the germline V gene (reference sequence). The CDR3 extends over 15 amino acids. Full variable domain (outside the CDR3, taken from reference TRBV7-9 and TRBJ2-1): DTGVSQNPRHKITKRGQNVTFRCDPISEHNRLYWYRQTLGQGPEFLTYFQNEAQLEKSRLLSDRFSAERPKGSFSTLEIQRTEQGDSAMYLCASSPPRDSNNEQFFGPGTRLTVL.

J is TRBJ2-3 and V is TRBV28; no definite D call. V was trimmed by 8 bases and J by 2 bases, leaving 20 bases between them. Germline V lookup: CDR1 MDHEN, CDR2 SYDVKM. This CDR3 has 16 amino acids. The CDR3 loop is CASLPLSGVYTDTQYF. The CDR3 coding sequence is TGTGCCAGCCTGCCCCTCTCTGGTGTCTACACAGATACGCAGTATTTT.

This chain joins TRBV5-4 and TRBJ1-2; TRBD1 matches at 9 bases. The CDR3 is 12 residues long. Looked up from germline, CDR1 is SGHNT and CDR2 is YYREEE (reference sequence). After removal of 2 bases from V and 12 bases from J, the junction contained 5 bases not matched to a gene. Written as DNA, the CDR3 is TGTGCCAGCAGCTTTGACAGGGGGAGGAACACCTTC. It encodes CASSFDRGRNTF.

The chain has TRBV10-3 and TRBJ1-2; weak D call: TRBD1 (6 bases). Germline CDR1 ENHRY, CDR2 SYGVKD. There are 17 residues in the CDR3. V shed 0 bases and J shed 5 bases, with 19 bases lying between them. The DNA of the CDR3 is TGTGCCATCAGTGAGTCCATTCTTTACAGGGCGCAATATGGCTACACCTTC. Its translation: CAISESILYRAQYGYTF.

The chain uses TRBV27 and TRBJ2-3; 10 bases are a match to TRBD1. Germline V gene data show CDR1 as MNHEY and CDR2 as SMNVEV (reference sequence). V gave up 4 bases and J gave up 6 bases; unmatched junction bases: 7. The CDR3 totals 15 residues. CDR3 in amino acids: CASSSLGTGDDTQYF. CDR3 nucleotide sequence: TGTGCCAGCAGTTCCCTGGGGACAGGGGATGATACGCAGTATTTT.

The gene calls are TRBV7-9 and TRBJ1-4; 7 nucleotides agree with TRBD1. Losses at the gene ends were 6 bases for V and 6 bases for J; bases not matched to a gene: 10. CDR3 length: 15 amino acids. Germline V gene sequence: CDR1 SEHNR, CDR2 FQNEAQ (reference sequence). CDR3 DNA sequence: TGTGCCAGCAGAGTACGGGACAGCGAACATGAAAAACTGTTTTTT. It codes for CASRVRDSEHEKLFF.

This clone showed up just a few times. The genes are TRBV14 and TRBJ1-1; unclear D gene. V lost 5 bases to trimming and J lost 4 bases, with 17 bases between them. CDR3 length: 15 residues. Germline CDR1 is SGHDN and CDR2 is FVKESK. CDR3 residues: CASSIYTPRSTEAFF. DNA of the CDR3: TGTGCCAGCAGCATCTATACGCCTCGATCCACTGAAGCTTTCTTT.

This clone was observed a single time. The V and J genes are TRBV29-1 and TRBJ2-1; the match to TRBD2 covers 10 bases. Germline CDR1 SQVTM, CDR2 ANQGSEA. V gave up 1 base and J gave up 7 bases; unmatched junction bases: 4. The CDR3 consists of 14 residues. CDR3 amino acids: CSVEGAGGPNEQFF. The CDR3 region has the DNA TGCAGCGTTGAAGGAGCGGGAGGGCCGAATGAGCAGTTCTTC.

The chain is built from TRBV15 and TRBJ1-1, with a possible D match to TRBD1 (5 bases). V lost 1 base, J lost 1 base, and 13 bases lay in between. Germline CDR1 reads LNHNV; CDR2 reads YYDKDF (reference sequence). The CDR3 sequence is 16 residues long. The CDR3 sequence is CATSRVEGLKNTEAFF. CDR3 coding DNA: TGTGCCACCAGCAGAGTGGAGGGACTCAAGAACACTGAAGCTTTCTTT.

The chain is built from TRBV7-2 and TRBJ2-1; 10 bases map to TRBD2. Germline lookup yields CDR1 SGHTA and CDR2 FQGNSA. J was trimmed by 2 bases and V by 1 base; bases with no gene match: 5. The CDR3 loop spans 17 amino acids. The CDR3 sequence: CASSLVPTSGTYNEQFF. The CDR3 DNA reads as TGTGCCAGCAGCTTAGTACCAACTAGCGGGACCTACAATGAGCAGTTCTTC.

The rearrangement joins TRBV15 to TRBJ1-1; weak D call: TRBD1 (6 bases). Trimming took off 3 bases at V and 1 base at J, with 15 bases between the two ends. CDR1 LNHNV and CDR2 YYDKDF come from the germline V gene (reference sequence). This CDR3 spans 16 amino acids. The CDR3 DNA reads TGTGCCACCAGCAGTGGGCACGGGACAAAGAACACTGAAGCTTTCTTT. The encoded protein is CATSSGHGTKNTEAFF.

The chain carries TRBV6-1 and TRBJ2-1, with TRBD2 identical over 9 bases. V was pared by 5 bases and J by 8 bases, with 10 bases of the junction left unmatched. Germline values: CDR1 MNHNS, CDR2 SASEGT. The CDR3 covers 15 residues. The CDR3 protein is CASSQGTSRFDEQFF. CDR3 nucleotide sequence: TGTGCCAGCAGTCAAGGGACTAGCAGATTCGATGAGCAGTTCTTC.

V usage is TRBV30 and J usage is TRBJ2-5; 9 positions match TRBD1. Trimming removed 3 bases from V and 2 bases from J; junction bases left unmatched: 4. Germline lookup yields CDR1 GTSNPN and CDR2 SVGIG (reference sequence). This CDR3 contains 14 residues. The CDR3 sequence is CAWRDRGYQETQYF. As DNA, the CDR3 is TGTGCCTGGAGAGACAGGGGGTATCAAGAGACCCAGTACTTC.

The chain uses TRBV2 and TRBJ2-5, with D tentatively TRBD2 (5 bases). Germline V CDR1 and CDR2: SNHLY, FYNNEI. This CDR3 is 15 amino acids long. Trimming removed 7 bases from V and 1 base from J, with 16 bases in between. In DNA form, the CDR3 reads TGTGCCAGCATGTATCGGGGAACGATCCAAGAGACCCAGTACTTC. Amino acids: CASMYRGTIQETQYF. The whole variable domain, filled in from reference TRBV2 and TRBJ2-5, reads EPEVTQTPSHQVTQMGQEVILRCVPISNHLYFYWYRQILGQKVEFLVSFYNNEISEKSEIFDDQFSVERPDGSNFTLKIRSTKLEDSAMYFCASMYRGTIQETQYFGPGTRLLVL.

The DNA for the CDR3 is TGTGCCAGCAGCACGAACGACAGGGTGAACACTGAAGCTTTCTTT. This translates into CASSTNDRVNTEAFF. This chain connects TRBV7-9 to TRBJ1-1, with TRBD1 matching 7 bases. The J segment lost 0 bases and the V segment lost 5 bases, leaving 6 bases of the junction unmatched. Germline V gene data show CDR1 as SEHNR and CDR2 as FQNEAQ (reference sequence). The CDR3 length is 15 residues.

The rearrangement uses TRBV5-6 and TRBJ2-7; 11 nucleotides align to TRBD2. Germline CDR1 SGHDT, CDR2 YYEEEE. V was clipped by 4 bases and J by 5 bases; unmatched bases: 2. The CDR3 is 13 residues long. The CDR3 coding sequence is TGTGCCAGCAGCCAGACTAGCGGGGACGAGCAGTACTTC. This gives the protein CASSQTSGDEQYF.

The chain employs TRBV6-7 and TRBJ2-6, with 9 bases matching TRBD1. TRBV6-7 is labeled an ORF, and its function is uncertain. The V gene end was trimmed by 9 bases and the J gene end by 0 bases; junction bases not matched to a gene: 6. The CDR3 is 16 residues long. CDR3 DNA sequence: TGTGCCAGTCCCGGGACAGGGAACTCTGGGGCCAACGTCCTGACTTTC. It specifies CASPGTGNSGANVLTF.